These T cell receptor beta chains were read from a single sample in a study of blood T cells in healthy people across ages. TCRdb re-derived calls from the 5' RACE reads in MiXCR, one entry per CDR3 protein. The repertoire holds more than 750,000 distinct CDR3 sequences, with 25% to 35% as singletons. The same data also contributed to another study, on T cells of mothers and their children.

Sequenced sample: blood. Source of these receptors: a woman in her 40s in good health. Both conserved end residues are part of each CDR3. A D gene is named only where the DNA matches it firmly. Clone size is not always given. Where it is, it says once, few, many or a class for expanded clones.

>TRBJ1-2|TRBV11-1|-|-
CASRDALTYEQYFGQGGGYTF
-
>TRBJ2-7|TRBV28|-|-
CASSLEGWSSYEQYF
TGTGCCAGCAGTTTGGAAGGCTGGAGCTCCTACGAGCAGTACTTC
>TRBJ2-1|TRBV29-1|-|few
CGVLGNSYNEQFF
TGCGGCGTATTAGGAAACTCCTACAATGAGCAGTTCTTC
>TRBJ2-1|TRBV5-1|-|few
CASSFGGANNEQFF
TGCGCCAGCAGCTTTGGTGGGGCTAACAATGAGCAGTTCTTC
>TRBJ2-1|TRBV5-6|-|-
CASSFRGARSGNEQFF
TGTGCCAGCAGCTTTAGAGGGGCCAGGTCGGGCAATGAGCAGTTCTTC
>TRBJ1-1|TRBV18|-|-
CATLEAMNTEAFF
TGTGCCACCTTAGAGGCCATGAACACTGAAGCTTTCTTT
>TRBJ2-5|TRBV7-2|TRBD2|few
CASSLGRGGLETQYF
TGTGCCAGCAGCTTAGGGCGCGGGGGGCTGGAGACCCAGTACTTC
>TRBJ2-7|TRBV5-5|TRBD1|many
CASTPTGVTYEQYF
TGTGCCAGCACTCCGACAGGGGTTACCTACGAGCAGTACTTC
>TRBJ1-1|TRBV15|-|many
CATSRSNRVEAFF
TGTGCCACCAGCAGGTCGAACCGGGTCGAAGCTTTCTTT
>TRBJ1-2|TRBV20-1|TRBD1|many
CSAPGQSYGYTF
TGCAGTGCTCCGGGACAGTCCTATGGCTACACCTTC
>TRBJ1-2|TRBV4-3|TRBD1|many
CASSPTTGDYGYTF
TGCGCCAGCAGCCCCACAACAGGGGACTATGGCTACACCTTC
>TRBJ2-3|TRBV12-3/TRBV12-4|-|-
CASSPGGEAPTDTQYF
TGTGCCAGCAGCCCAGGGGGGGAGGCACCCACAGATACGCAGTATTTT
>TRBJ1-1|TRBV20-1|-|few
CSAALYKNTEAFF
TGCAGTGCTGCCCTCTACAAGAACACTGAAGCTTTCTTT
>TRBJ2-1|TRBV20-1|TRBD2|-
CSARDLAGGIYNEQFF
TGCAGTGCTAGAGATCTAGCGGGGGGCATCTACAATGAGCAGTTCTTC
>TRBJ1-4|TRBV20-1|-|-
CSALAVDGEKLFF
TGCAGTGCTCTTGCGGTGGATGGTGAAAAACTGTTTTTT
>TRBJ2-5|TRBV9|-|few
CASSAAQQAVQETQYF
TGTGCCAGCAGCGCGGCTCAACAGGCCGTGCAAGAGACCCAGTACTTC
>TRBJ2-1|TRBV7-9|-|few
CASSTLTSRTGLYNEQFF
TGTGCCAGCAGCACGCTAACCTCTCGAACCGGCCTTTACAATGAGCAGTTCTTC
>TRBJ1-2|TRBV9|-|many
CASSARPTYLGGRIHYGYTF
TGTGCCAGCAGCGCCCGGCCTACGTACTTGGGGGGTAGGATTCACTATGGCTACACCTTC
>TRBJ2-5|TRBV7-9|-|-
CASSPGSGRAETQYF
TGTGCCAGCAGCCCGGGGTCAGGCAGAGCGGAGACCCAGTACTTC
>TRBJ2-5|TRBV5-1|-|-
CASSTGDQEIQYF
TGCGCCAGCAGCACTGGGGACCAAGAGATCCAGTACTTC
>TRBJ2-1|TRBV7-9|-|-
CASSQYGLNSYNEQFF
TGTGCCAGCAGCCAATATGGACTGAACTCCTACAATGAGCAGTTCTTC
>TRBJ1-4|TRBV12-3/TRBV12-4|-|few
CASSSVGKLFF
TGTGCCAGCAGTTCGGTCGGAAAACTGTTTTTT
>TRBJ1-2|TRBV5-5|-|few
CASSFLMMRKPNYGYTF
TGTGCCAGCAGCTTTCTAATGATGCGGAAGCCTAACTATGGCTACACCTTC
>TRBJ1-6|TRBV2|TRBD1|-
CASSEWNMYRGDSPLHF
TGTGCCAGCAGTGAATGGAACATGTACAGGGGAGATTCACCCCTCCACTTT
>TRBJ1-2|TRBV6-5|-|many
CASSPDLQGYYGYTF
TGTGCCAGCAGTCCTGATTTACAGGGTTACTATGGCTACACCTTC
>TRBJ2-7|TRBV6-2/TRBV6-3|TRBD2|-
CASRPGLVSPLYF
TGTGCCAGCAGACCGGGACTAGTCTCCCCTTTGTACTTC
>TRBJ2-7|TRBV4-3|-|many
CASSPESQAMGYEQYF
TGCGCCAGCAGCCCGGAATCACAAGCCATGGGCTACGAGCAGTACTTC
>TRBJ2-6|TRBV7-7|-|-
CASSSQLAMAGANVLTF
TGTGCTAGCAGCTCTCAACTAGCAATGGCTGGGGCCAACGTCCTGACTTTC
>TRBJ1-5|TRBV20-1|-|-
CSAAQGSGNQPQHF
TGCAGTGCTGCGCAGGGATCAGGTAATCAGCCCCAGCATTTT
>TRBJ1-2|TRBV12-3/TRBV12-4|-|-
CASSLRGMGQGTTGYTF
TGTGCCAGCAGTTTAAGGGGCATGGGGCAGGGGACAACTGGCTACACCTTC
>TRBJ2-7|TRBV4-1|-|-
CASSQDVVAAAYEQYF
TGCGCCAGCAGCCAAGATGTAGTAGCGGCCGCCTACGAGCAGTACTTC
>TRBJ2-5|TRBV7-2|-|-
CASGSRMSGSKEQYF
TGTGCCAGCGGCTCAAGAATGTCCGGGAGTAAGGAGCAGTACTTC
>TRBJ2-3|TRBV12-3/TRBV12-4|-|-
CASSHEPGVGADAQYF
TGTGCCAGCAGTCACGAACCAGGGGTAGGGGCAGATGCGCAGTATTTT
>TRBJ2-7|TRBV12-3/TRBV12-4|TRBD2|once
CASRLSGGPYEQYF
TGTGCCAGCAGACTTAGCGGGGGGCCCTACGAGCAGTACTTC
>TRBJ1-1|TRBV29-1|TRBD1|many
CSVGEQGAEAFF
TGCAGCGTTGGAGAACAGGGGGCAGAGGCTTTCTTT
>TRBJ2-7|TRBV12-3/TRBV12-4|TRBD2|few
CASSWASGSYEQYF
TGTGCCAGCAGTTGGGCTAGCGGTTCCTACGAGCAGTACTTC
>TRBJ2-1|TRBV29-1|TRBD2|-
CSVEGRVAGGPEQFF
TGCAGCGTTGAAGGGAGAGTAGCGGGGGGGCCAGAGCAGTTCTTC
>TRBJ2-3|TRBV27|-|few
CASSLKTTTDTQYF
TGTGCCAGCAGCTTAAAGACTACCACAGATACGCAGTATTTT
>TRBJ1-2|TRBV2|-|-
CASSVRVYGYTF
TGTGCCAGCAGTGTAAGGGTCTACGGCTACACCTTC
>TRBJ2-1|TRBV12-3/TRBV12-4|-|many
CASTLARGEQFF
TGTGCCAGCACCTTGGCGCGGGGTGAGCAGTTCTTC
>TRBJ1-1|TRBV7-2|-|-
CASSRHMNTEAFF
TGTGCCAGCAGCCGTCATATGAACACTGAAGCTTTCTTT
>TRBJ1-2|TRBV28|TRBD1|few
CASRPYRGRYGYTF
TGTGCCAGCAGGCCCTACAGGGGCAGGTATGGCTACACCTTC
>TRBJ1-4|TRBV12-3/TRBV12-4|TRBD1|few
CATQGAGEKLFF
TGTGCCACACAGGGGGCCGGTGAAAAACTGTTTTTT
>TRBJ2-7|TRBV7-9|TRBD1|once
CASSREGTGSYEQYF
TGTGCCAGCAGCCGGGAAGGGACAGGCTCCTACGAGCAGTACTTC
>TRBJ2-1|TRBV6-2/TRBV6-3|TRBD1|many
CASSYTGQGQFF
TGTGCCAGCAGTTACACCGGACAGGGACAGTTCTTC
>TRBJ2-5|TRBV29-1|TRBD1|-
CSVEEGQQETQYF
TGCAGCGTTGAAGAGGGACAGCAAGAGACCCAGTACTTC
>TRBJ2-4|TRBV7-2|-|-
CAGSLGARINIQYF
TGTGCCGGCAGCTTGGGGGCACGTATAAACATTCAGTACTTC
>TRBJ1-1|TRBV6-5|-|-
CASSYSPVNTEAFF
TGTGCCAGCAGTTACTCCCCCGTGAACACTGAAGCTTTCTTT
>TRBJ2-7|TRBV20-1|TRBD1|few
CSARAPDRSLYEQYF
TGCAGTGCTAGAGCCCCGGACAGGTCCCTCTACGAGCAGTACTTC
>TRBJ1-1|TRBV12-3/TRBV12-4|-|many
CATQTGGNTEAFF
TGTGCCACCCAGACAGGCGGGAACACTGAAGCTTTCTTT
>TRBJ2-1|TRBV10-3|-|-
CAISGLVRGGSSYNEQFF
TGTGCCATCAGTGGGTTGGTGCGAGGGGGGAGCTCCTACAATGAGCAGTTCTTC
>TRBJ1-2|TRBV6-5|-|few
CASSYGQDFHYTF
TGTGCCAGCAGTTACGGGCAGGATTTTCACTACACCTTC
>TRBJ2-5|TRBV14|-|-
CASSQLDGETQYF
TGTGCCAGCAGCCAACTCGACGGGGAGACCCAGTACTTC
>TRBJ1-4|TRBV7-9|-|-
CASSRGGSGNEKLFF
TGTGCCAGCAGCCGAGGGGGGTCTGGTAATGAAAAACTGTTTTTT
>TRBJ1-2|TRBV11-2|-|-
CASSRIRRDSKGGYTF
TGTGCCAGCAGCCGGATACGAAGGGACTCTAAGGGTGGCTACACCTTC
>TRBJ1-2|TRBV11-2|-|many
CASSLTDSNYGYTF
TGTGCCAGCAGCCTCACGGACAGCAACTATGGCTACACCTTC
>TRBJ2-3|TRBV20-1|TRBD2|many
CSARDWGLATPDTQYF
TGCAGTGCTAGAGATTGGGGACTAGCTACGCCAGATACGCAGTATTTT
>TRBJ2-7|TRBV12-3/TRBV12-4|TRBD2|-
CASSPRWGLAGSYEQYF
TGTGCCAGCAGTCCCCGTTGGGGGCTAGCGGGCTCCTACGAGCAGTACTTC
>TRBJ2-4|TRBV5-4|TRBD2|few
CASSLDRRGGNIQYF
TGTGCCAGCAGCTTGGACAGGAGGGGAGGGAACATTCAGTACTTC